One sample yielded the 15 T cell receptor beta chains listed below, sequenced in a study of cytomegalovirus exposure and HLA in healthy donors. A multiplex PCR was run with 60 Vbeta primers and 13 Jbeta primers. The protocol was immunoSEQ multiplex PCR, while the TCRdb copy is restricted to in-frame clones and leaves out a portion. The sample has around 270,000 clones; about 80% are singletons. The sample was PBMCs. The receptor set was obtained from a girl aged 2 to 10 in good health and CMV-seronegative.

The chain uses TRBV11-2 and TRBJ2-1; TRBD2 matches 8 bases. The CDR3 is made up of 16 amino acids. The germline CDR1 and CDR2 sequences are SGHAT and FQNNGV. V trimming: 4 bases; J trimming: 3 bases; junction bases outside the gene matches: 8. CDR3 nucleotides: TGTGCCAGCAGCTCCCCCCGGGGACTAGTCTACAATGAGCAGTTCTTC. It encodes CASSSPRGLVYNEQFF.

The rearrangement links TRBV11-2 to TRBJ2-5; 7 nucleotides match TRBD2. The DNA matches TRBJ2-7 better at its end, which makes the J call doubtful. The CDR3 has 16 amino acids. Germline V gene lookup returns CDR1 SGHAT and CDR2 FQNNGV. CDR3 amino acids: CASSFPRLALHFEQYF. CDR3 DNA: TGTGCCAGCAGCTTCCCGAGACTAGCACTTCACTTCGAGCAGTACTTC.

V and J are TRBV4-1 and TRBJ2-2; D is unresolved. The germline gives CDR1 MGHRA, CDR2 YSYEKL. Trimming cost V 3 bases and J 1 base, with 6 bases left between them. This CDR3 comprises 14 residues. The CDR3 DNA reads TGCGCCAGCAGCCAGCAACTGAACACCGGGGAGCTGTTTTTT. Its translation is CASSQQLNTGELFF.

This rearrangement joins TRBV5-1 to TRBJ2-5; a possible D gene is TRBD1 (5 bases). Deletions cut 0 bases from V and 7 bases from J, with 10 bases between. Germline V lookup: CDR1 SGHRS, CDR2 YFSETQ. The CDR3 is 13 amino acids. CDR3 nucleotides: TGCGCCAGCAGCTTGGGGAACCAGGGGACCCAGTACTTC. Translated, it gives CASSLGNQGTQYF.

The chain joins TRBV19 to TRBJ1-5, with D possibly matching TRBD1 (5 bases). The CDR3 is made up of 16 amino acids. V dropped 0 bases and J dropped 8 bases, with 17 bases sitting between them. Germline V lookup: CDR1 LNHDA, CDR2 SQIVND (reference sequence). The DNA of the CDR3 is TGTGCCAGTAGTATAGATGTCTTGGCACCAGGGAAGCCCCAGCATTTT. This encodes CASSIDVLAPGKPQHF.

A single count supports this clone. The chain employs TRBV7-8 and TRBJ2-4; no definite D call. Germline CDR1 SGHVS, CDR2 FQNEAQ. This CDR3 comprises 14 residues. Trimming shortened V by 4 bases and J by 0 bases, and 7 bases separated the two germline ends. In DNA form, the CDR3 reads TGTGCCAGCAGCTCAGATCTAGCCAAAAACATTCAGTACTTC. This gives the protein CASSSDLAKNIQYF.

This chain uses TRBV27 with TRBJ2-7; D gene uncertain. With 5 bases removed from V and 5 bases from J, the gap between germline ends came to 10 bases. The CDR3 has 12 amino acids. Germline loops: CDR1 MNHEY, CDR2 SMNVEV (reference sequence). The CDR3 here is CASSPLAHEQYF. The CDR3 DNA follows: TGTGCCAGCAGTCCCTTGGCCCACGAGCAGTACTTC.

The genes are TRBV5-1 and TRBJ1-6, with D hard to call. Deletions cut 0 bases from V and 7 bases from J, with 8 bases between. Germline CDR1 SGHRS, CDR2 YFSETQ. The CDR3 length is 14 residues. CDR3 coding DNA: TGCGCCAGCAGCTTGGGCCTATCAAATTCACCCCTCCACTTT. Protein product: CASSLGLSNSPLHF.

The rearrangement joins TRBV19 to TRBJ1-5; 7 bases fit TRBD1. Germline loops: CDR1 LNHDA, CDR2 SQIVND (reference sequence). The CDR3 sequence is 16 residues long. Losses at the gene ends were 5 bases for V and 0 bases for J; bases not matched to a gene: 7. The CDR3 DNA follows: TGTGCCAGTAGTCCAGCGACAGGGCATAGCAATCAGCCCCAGCATTTT. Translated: CASSPATGHSNQPQHF.

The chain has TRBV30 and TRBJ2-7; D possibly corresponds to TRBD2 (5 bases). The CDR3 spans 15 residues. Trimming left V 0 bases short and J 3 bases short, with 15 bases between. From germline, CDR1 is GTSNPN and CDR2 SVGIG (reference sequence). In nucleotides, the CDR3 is TGTGCCTGGAGTGTACTGGGGTCGAGGGACTACGAGCAGTACTTC. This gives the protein CAWSVLGSRDYEQYF.

DNA of the CDR3: TGTGCCAGCAGTGAAACAGGAGACTCTGGAAACACCATATATTTT. Translated: CASSETGDSGNTIYF. V and J are TRBV6-1 and TRBJ1-3, with TRBD1 as a possible D gene (5 bases). CDR3 size: 15 residues. The V and J ends lost 2 bases and 0 bases respectively, with 8 bases between them. CDR1 and CDR2 from the germline V gene are MNHNS and SASEGT.

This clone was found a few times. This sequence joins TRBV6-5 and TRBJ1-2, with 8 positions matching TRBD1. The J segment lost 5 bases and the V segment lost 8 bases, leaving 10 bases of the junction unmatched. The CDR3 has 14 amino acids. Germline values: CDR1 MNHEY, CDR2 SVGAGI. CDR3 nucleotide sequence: TGTGCCAGCCGACAGGGGTTTCATGCTTATGGCTACACCTTC. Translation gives CASRQGFHAYGYTF.

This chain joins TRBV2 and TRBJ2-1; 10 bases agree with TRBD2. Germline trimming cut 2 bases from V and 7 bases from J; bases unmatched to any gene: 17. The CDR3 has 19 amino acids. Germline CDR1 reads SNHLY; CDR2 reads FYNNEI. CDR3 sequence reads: CASSELELAGPGGENEQFF. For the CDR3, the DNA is TGTGCCAGCAGTGAACTTGAACTAGCGGGACCCGGGGGGGAGAATGAGCAGTTCTTC.

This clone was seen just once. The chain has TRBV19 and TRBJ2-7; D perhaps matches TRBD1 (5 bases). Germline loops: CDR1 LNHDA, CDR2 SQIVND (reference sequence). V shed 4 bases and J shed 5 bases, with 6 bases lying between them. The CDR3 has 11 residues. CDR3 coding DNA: TGTGCCAGTAGTAAGGGGCACGAGCAGTACTTC. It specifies CASSKGHEQYF.

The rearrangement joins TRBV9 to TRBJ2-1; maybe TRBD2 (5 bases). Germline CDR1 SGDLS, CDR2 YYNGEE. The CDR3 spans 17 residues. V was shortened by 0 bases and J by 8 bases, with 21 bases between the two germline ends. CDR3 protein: CASSVGVRGADGDEQFF. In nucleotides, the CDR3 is TGTGCCAGCAGCGTAGGGGTTCGGGGAGCGGATGGGGATGAGCAGTTCTTC.